The present T cell receptor beta chain was sequenced within a study of Ad26.COV2.S vaccination and SARS-CoV-2 variants. Produced via immunoSEQ multiplex PCR; TCRdb's table is partial and in-frame only. The top ten clones hold about 2.1% of a sample with fewer than 400,000 clones, about 85% of them seen once. Trimming left V 5 bases short and J 2 bases short, with 13 bases between. The CDR3 is made up of 14 amino acids. In germline, CDR1 is LNHNV, CDR2 YYDKDF (reference sequence). As to treatment: some 19 received Ad26.COV2.S at low or high dose, single or two shots; about five received placebo; per-sample allocation not given. After the first vaccine or placebo injection, samples were drawn on day 63.

The clonotype was recovered from a person between 18 and 59 years old who received the Ad26.COV2.S COVID-19 vaccine or a placebo. V usage is TRBV15 and J usage is TRBJ2-7; D perhaps matches TRBD2 (6 bases). The starting material was peripheral blood, obtained in a trial of Ad26.COV2.S vaccine versus placebo. CDR3 DNA sequence: TGTGCCACCAGCCCCCGACTAGAGGCCTACGAGCAGTACTTC. This encodes CATSPRLEAYEQYF.